These T cell receptor beta chains were read from a single sample in a study. TCRdb itself ran the multiplex PCR reads through MiXCR, one entry per CDR3 protein. Of some 590 distinct CDR3 sequences listed, 20% to 25% were seen once; the top ten hold approximately 20%. The material sequenced was naive CD4+ T cells sorted from blood. All receptors come from a female donor with breast cancer. CDR3s include the opening cysteine and the closing phenylalanine or tryptophan. Each record gives: clone size, D gene, V gene, J gene, CDR3 DNA, CDR3 protein. A D gene is named only where the DNA matches it firmly. For some rows the clone size is stated as once, few or many, or as a class when expanded; others skip it.

clone_size: few
d_call: .
v_call: TRBV12-3/TRBV12-4
j_call: TRBJ1-2
cdr3_nt: TGTGCCAGCAGTTTAACAAGGGGCTTTGGCTACACCTTC
cdr3_aa: CASSLTRGFGYTF

clone_size: .
d_call: TRBD1
v_call: TRBV12-3/TRBV12-4
j_call: TRBJ1-2
cdr3_nt: TGTGCCAGCAGTTTGGGACAGGGGCGGATCTATGGCTACACCTTC
cdr3_aa: CASSLGQGRIYGYTF

clone_size: large
d_call: .
v_call: TRBV12-3/TRBV12-4
j_call: TRBJ1-2
cdr3_nt: TGTGCCAGCTTCAAGGCAGGGGCGCTTGGCTACACCTTC
cdr3_aa: CASFKAGALGYTF

clone_size: large
d_call: .
v_call: TRBV12-3/TRBV12-4
j_call: TRBJ1-2
cdr3_nt: TGTGCCAGCAGTGGAGAGTCCAGGGAATACGGCTATGGCTACACCTTC
cdr3_aa: CASSGESREYGYGYTF

clone_size: medium-sized
d_call: .
v_call: TRBV12-3/TRBV12-4
j_call: TRBJ1-2
cdr3_nt: TGTGCCAGCAGCCTACAGGGAGCGGATGGCTACACCTTC
cdr3_aa: CASSLQGADGYTF

clone_size: large
d_call: .
v_call: TRBV12-3/TRBV12-4
j_call: TRBJ1-2
cdr3_nt: TGTGCCAGCAGTTTGGGAAGAAGGGACATTTATGGCTACACCTTC
cdr3_aa: CASSLGRRDIYGYTF

clone_size: few
d_call: TRBD1
v_call: TRBV12-3/TRBV12-4
j_call: TRBJ1-2
cdr3_nt: TGTGCCAGCAGTTCGCCGGGACAGGGCTCCTACGGCTACACCTTC
cdr3_aa: CASSSPGQGSYGYTF

clone_size: .
d_call: TRBD1
v_call: TRBV12-3/TRBV12-4
j_call: TRBJ1-2
cdr3_nt: TGTGCCAGCAGTCCCGGACAGGGACAGGCCTGGCGCTACACCTTC
cdr3_aa: CASSPGQGQAWRYTF

clone_size: hyperexpanded
d_call: TRBD1
v_call: TRBV12-3/TRBV12-4
j_call: TRBJ1-2
cdr3_nt: TGTGCCAGCAGCATAGACAGGGTCGCCTATGGCTACACCTTC
cdr3_aa: CASSIDRVAYGYTF

clone_size: once
d_call: .
v_call: TRBV12-3/TRBV12-4
j_call: TRBJ1-2
cdr3_nt: TGTGCCAGCAGTTCTCCATGGACAGTCTATGGCTACACCTTC
cdr3_aa: CASSSPWTVYGYTF

clone_size: large
d_call: .
v_call: TRBV12-3/TRBV12-4
j_call: TRBJ1-2
cdr3_nt: TGTGCCAGCAGTGGAACTCCGACAGGTTATGGCTACACCTTC
cdr3_aa: CASSGTPTGYGYTF

clone_size: .
d_call: .
v_call: TRBV12-3/TRBV12-4
j_call: TRBJ1-2
cdr3_nt: TGTGCCAGCAGTCTGACAGGACTAGGTGGCTACACCTTC
cdr3_aa: CASSLTGLGGYTF

clone_size: .
d_call: .
v_call: TRBV12-3/TRBV12-4
j_call: TRBJ1-2
cdr3_nt: TGTGCCAGCAGCTACAGGGCCCGACGGTATGGCTACACCTTC
cdr3_aa: CASSYRARRYGYTF

clone_size: .
d_call: TRBD1
v_call: TRBV12-3/TRBV12-4
j_call: TRBJ1-2
cdr3_nt: TGTGCCAGCAGTCCCAGACAGGGGTCGGGCCGCAGCTACACCTTC
cdr3_aa: CASSPRQGSGRSYTF

clone_size: large
d_call: .
v_call: TRBV12-3/TRBV12-4
j_call: TRBJ1-2
cdr3_nt: TGTGCCAGCAGTTTAGGAGATAACTATGGCTACACCTTC
cdr3_aa: CASSLGDNYGYTF

clone_size: large
d_call: .
v_call: TRBV12-3/TRBV12-4
j_call: TRBJ1-2
cdr3_nt: TGTGCCAGCAGTTCGTCGGTGCCGTCGCTGAAGGGCTACACCTTC
cdr3_aa: CASSSSVPSLKGYTF

clone_size: .
d_call: TRBD1
v_call: TRBV12-3/TRBV12-4
j_call: TRBJ1-2
cdr3_nt: TGTGCCAGCAGCTCTGTGACAGGGTGGTATGGCTACACCTTC
cdr3_aa: CASSSVTGWYGYTF

clone_size: large
d_call: .
v_call: TRBV12-3/TRBV12-4
j_call: TRBJ1-2
cdr3_nt: TGTGCCAGCAGTTTCCAGGTGGGAGGCTACACCTTC
cdr3_aa: CASSFQVGGYTF

clone_size: once
d_call: .
v_call: TRBV12-3/TRBV12-4
j_call: TRBJ1-2
cdr3_nt: TGTGCCAGCACCTTAGGGGCGTTTTATGGCTACACCTTC
cdr3_aa: CASTLGAFYGYTF

clone_size: large
d_call: .
v_call: TRBV12-3/TRBV12-4
j_call: TRBJ1-2
cdr3_nt: TGTGCCAGCAGGTTGACCTTCGGACTCTACTATGGCTACACCTTC
cdr3_aa: CASRLTFGLYYGYTF

clone_size: large
d_call: .
v_call: TRBV12-3/TRBV12-4
j_call: TRBJ1-2
cdr3_nt: TGTGCCAGCAGCCCGCCCGGGGCAGGCTATGGCTACACCTTC
cdr3_aa: CASSPPGAGYGYTF

clone_size: .
d_call: TRBD1
v_call: TRBV12-3/TRBV12-4
j_call: TRBJ1-2
cdr3_nt: TGTGCCAGCACCGATACAGGGGACGATGGCTACACCTTC
cdr3_aa: CASTDTGDDGYTF

clone_size: large
d_call: .
v_call: TRBV12-3/TRBV12-4
j_call: TRBJ1-2
cdr3_nt: TGTGCCAGCAGTTTTCAGGGGACGCGTGGCTACACCTTC
cdr3_aa: CASSFQGTRGYTF

clone_size: few
d_call: .
v_call: TRBV12-3/TRBV12-4
j_call: TRBJ1-2
cdr3_nt: TGTGCCAGCAAGGATGACTATGGCTACACCTTC
cdr3_aa: CASKDDYGYTF

clone_size: large
d_call: .
v_call: TRBV12-3/TRBV12-4
j_call: TRBJ1-2
cdr3_nt: TGTGCCAGCAGTTTATACCGACAAGCTAACTATGGCTACACCTTC
cdr3_aa: CASSLYRQANYGYTF

clone_size: .
d_call: TRBD1
v_call: TRBV12-3/TRBV12-4
j_call: TRBJ1-2
cdr3_nt: TGTGCCAGCAGTCCCCGACAGGGTTATGGCTACACCTTC
cdr3_aa: CASSPRQGYGYTF

clone_size: few
d_call: TRBD1
v_call: TRBV12-3/TRBV12-4
j_call: TRBJ1-2
cdr3_nt: TGTGCCAGCAGTCCCGGGACAGCGAATGGCTACACCTTC
cdr3_aa: CASSPGTANGYTF

clone_size: large
d_call: .
v_call: TRBV12-3/TRBV12-4
j_call: TRBJ1-2
cdr3_nt: TGTGCCAGCAGTTCAGGGGCCTATGGCTACACCTTC
cdr3_aa: CASSSGAYGYTF

clone_size: .
d_call: TRBD1
v_call: TRBV12-3/TRBV12-4
j_call: TRBJ1-2
cdr3_nt: TGTGCCAGCAGTCCGGCACAGGGGAACTATGGCTACACCTTC
cdr3_aa: CASSPAQGNYGYTF

clone_size: .
d_call: TRBD1
v_call: TRBV12-3/TRBV12-4
j_call: TRBJ1-2
cdr3_nt: TGTGCCAGCACCCTAATGGGACAGGGGTACTATGGCTACACCTTC
cdr3_aa: CASTLMGQGYYGYTF

clone_size: large
d_call: TRBD1
v_call: TRBV12-3/TRBV12-4
j_call: TRBJ1-2
cdr3_nt: TGTGCCAGTAGGACAGGGAGCGGCTACACCTTC
cdr3_aa: CASRTGSGYTF

clone_size: few
d_call: .
v_call: TRBV12-3/TRBV12-4
j_call: TRBJ1-2
cdr3_nt: TGTGCCAGCAGTTCGGTCCTCGTGGGCTACACCTTC
cdr3_aa: CASSSVLVGYTF